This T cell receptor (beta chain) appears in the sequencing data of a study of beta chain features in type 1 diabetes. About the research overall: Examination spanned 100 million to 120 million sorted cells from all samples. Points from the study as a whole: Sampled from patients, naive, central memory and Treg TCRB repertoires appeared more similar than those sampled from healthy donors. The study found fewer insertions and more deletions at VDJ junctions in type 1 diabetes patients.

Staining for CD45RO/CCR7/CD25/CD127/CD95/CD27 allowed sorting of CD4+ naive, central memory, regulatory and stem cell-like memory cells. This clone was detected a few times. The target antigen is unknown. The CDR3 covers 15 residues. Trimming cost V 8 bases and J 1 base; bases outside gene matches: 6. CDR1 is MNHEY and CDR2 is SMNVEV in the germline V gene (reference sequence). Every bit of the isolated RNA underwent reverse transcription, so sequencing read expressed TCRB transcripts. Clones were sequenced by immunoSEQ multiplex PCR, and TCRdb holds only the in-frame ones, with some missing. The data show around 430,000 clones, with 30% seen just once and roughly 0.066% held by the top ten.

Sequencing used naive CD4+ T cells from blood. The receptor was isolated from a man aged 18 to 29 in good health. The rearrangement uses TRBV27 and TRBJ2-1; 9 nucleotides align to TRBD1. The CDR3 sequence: CASGAGQGSYNEQFF. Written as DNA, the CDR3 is TGTGCCAGCGGAGCGGGACAGGGATCCTACAATGAGCAGTTCTTC.